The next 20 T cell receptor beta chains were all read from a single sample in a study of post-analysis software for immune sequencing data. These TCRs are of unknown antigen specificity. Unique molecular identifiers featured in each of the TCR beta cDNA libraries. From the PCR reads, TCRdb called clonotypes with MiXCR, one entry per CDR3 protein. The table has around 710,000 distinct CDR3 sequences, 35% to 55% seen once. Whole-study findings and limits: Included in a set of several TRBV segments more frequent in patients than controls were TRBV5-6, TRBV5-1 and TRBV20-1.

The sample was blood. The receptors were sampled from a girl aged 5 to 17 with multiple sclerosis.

The chain's CDR3 is CSAREAVSTGRTEAFF. The DNA for the CDR3 is TGCAGTGCTAGAGAGGCCGTATCGACAGGGAGGACTGAAGCTTTCTTT. The chain combines TRBV20-1 with TRBJ1-1; 7 positions match TRBD1. V dropped 0 bases and J dropped 5; count of bases not matched to a gene: 12. CDR1 is DFQATT, CDR2 SNEGSKA, per germline (reference sequence). The CDR3 spans 16 residues.

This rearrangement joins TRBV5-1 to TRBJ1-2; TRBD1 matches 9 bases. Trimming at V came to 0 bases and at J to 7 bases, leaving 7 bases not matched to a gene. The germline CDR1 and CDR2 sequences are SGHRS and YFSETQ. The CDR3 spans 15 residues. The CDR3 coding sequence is TGCGCCAGCAGCTTGGGGACAGGGGCATTAAGTGGCTACACCTTC. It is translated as CASSLGTGALSGYTF.

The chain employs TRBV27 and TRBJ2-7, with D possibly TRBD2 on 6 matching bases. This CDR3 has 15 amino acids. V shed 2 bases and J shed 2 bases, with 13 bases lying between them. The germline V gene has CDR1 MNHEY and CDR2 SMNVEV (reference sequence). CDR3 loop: CASSLQASATYEQYF. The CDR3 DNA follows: TGTGCCAGCAGTTTACAGGCTAGCGCTACCTACGAGCAGTACTTC.

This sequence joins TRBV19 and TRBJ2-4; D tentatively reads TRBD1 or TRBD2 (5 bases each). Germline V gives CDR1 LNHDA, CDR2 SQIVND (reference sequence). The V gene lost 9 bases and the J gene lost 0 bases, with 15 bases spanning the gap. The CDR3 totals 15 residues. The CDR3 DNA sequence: TGTGCCAGAAACGGGGACGCTGAAGCCAAAAACATTCAGTACTTC. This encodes CARNGDAEAKNIQYF.

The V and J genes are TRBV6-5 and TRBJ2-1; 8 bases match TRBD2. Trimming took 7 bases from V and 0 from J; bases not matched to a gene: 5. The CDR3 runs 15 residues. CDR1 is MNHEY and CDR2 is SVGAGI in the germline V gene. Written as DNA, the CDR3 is TGTGCCAGCAAGATGGGACTAGGCTCCTACAATGAGCAGTTCTTC. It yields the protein CASKMGLGSYNEQFF.

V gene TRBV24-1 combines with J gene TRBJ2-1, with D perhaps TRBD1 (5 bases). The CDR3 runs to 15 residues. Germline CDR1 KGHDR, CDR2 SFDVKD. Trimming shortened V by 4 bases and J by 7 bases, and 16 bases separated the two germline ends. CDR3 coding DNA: TGTGCCACCAGTGACCCCGGCGGACAATTTAATGAGCAGTTCTTC. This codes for CATSDPGGQFNEQFF.

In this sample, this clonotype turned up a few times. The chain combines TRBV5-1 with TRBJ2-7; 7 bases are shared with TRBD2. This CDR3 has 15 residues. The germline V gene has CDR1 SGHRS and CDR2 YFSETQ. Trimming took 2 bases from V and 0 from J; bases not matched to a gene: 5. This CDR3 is CASSLRAGRSYEQYF. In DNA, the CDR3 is TGCGCCAGCAGCTTAAGAGCGGGACGCTCCTACGAGCAGTACTTC.

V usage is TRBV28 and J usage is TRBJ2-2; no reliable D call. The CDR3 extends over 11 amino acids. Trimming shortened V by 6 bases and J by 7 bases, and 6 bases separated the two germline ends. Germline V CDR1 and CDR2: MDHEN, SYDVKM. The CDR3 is CASRENGELFF. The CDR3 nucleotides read TGTGCCAGCAGGGAGAACGGGGAGCTGTTTTTT.

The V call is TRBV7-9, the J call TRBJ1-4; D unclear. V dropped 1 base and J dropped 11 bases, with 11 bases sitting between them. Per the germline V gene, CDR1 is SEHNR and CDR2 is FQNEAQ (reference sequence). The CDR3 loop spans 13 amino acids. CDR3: CASSLGVVGKLFF. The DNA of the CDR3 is TGTGCCAGCAGCTTAGGAGTGGTTGGGAAACTGTTTTTT.

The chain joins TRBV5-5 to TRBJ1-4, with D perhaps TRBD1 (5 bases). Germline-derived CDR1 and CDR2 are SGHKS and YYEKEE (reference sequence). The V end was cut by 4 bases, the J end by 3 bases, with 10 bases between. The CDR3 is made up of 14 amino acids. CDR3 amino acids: CASSKTAANEKLFF. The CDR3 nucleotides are TGTGCCAGCAGCAAGACAGCAGCTAATGAAAAACTGTTTTTT.

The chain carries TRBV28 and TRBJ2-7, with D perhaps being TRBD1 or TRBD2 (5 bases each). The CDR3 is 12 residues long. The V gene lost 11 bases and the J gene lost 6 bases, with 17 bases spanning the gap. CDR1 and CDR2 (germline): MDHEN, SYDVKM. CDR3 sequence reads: CAAKFSGPEQYF. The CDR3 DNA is TGTGCCGCCAAGTTCTCGGGGCCCGAGCAGTACTTC. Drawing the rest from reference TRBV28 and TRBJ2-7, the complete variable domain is DVKVTQSSRYLVKRTGEKVFLECVQDMDHENMFWYRQDPGLGLRLIYFSYDVKMKEKGDIPEGYSVSREKKERFSLILESASTNQTSMYLCAAKFSGPEQYFGPGTRLTVT.

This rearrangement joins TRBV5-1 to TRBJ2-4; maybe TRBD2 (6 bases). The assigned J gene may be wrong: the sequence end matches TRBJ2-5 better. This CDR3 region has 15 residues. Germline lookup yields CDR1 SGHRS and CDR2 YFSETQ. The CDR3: CASSLAGSLQETQYF. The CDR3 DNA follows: TGCGCCAGCAGCTTGGCCGGGAGCCTCCAAGAGACCCAGTACTTC.

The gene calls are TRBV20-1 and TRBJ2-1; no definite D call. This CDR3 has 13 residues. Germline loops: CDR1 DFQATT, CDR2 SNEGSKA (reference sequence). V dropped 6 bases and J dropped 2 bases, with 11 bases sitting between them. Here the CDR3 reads CSATPDPYNEQFF. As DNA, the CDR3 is TGCAGTGCGACCCCTGACCCCTACAATGAGCAGTTCTTC.

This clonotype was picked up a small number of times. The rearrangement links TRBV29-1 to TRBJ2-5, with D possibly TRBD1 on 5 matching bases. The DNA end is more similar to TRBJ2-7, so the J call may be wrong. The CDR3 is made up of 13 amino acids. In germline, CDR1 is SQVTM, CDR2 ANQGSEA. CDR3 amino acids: CSVEGQSGYEQYF. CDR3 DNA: TGCAGCGTTGAGGGGCAGTCCGGCTACGAGCAGTACTTC.

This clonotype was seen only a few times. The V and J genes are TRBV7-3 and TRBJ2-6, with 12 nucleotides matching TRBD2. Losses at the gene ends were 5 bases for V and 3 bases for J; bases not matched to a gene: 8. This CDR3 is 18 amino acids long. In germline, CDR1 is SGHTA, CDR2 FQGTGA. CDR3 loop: CASSLAGGLGNGANVLTF. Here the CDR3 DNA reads TGTGCCAGCAGCCTAGCGGGAGGGCTGGGGAATGGGGCCAACGTCCTGACTTTC. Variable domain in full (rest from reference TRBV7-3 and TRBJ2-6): GAGVSQTPSNKVTEKGKYVELRCDPISGHTALYWYRQSLGQGPEFLIYFQGTGAADDSGLPNDRFFAVRPEGSVSTLKIQRTERGDSAVYLCASSLAGGLGNGANVLTFGAGSRLTVL.

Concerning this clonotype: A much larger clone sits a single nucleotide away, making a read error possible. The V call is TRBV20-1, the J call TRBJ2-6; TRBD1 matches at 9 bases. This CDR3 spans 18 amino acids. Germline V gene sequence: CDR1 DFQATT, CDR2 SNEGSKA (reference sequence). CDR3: CSADGRGQGFSGANVQTF. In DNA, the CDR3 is TGCAGTGCAGACGGGCGGGGACAGGGATTCTCTGGGGCCAACGTCCAGACTTTC.

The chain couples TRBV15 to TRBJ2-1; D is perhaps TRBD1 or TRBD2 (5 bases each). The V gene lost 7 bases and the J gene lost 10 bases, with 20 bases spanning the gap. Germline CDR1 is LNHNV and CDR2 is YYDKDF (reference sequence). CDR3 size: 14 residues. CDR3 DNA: TGTGCCACCAAACCCGGGACCGTCGCCTACGAGCAGTTCTTC. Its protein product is CATKPGTVAYEQFF.

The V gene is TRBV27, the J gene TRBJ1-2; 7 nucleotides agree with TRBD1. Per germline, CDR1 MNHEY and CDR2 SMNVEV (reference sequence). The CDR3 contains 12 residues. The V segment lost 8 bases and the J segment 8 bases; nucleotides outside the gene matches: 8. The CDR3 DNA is TGTGCCAGCTTGGACAGGCAATCCGGCTACACCTTC. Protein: CASLDRQSGYTF.

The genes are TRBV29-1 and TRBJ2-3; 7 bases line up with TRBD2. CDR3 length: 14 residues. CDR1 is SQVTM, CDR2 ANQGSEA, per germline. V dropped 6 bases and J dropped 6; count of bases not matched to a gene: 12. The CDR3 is CSVRGTTRGDTQYF. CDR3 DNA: TGCAGCGTCAGAGGGACGACGCGGGGGGATACGCAGTATTTT.

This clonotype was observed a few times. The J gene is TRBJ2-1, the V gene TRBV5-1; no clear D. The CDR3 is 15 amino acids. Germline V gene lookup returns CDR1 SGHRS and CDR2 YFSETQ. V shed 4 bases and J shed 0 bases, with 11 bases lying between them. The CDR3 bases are TGCGCCAGCAGCCCCCGCTCTGACTCCTACAATGAGCAGTTCTTC. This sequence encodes CASSPRSDSYNEQFF.